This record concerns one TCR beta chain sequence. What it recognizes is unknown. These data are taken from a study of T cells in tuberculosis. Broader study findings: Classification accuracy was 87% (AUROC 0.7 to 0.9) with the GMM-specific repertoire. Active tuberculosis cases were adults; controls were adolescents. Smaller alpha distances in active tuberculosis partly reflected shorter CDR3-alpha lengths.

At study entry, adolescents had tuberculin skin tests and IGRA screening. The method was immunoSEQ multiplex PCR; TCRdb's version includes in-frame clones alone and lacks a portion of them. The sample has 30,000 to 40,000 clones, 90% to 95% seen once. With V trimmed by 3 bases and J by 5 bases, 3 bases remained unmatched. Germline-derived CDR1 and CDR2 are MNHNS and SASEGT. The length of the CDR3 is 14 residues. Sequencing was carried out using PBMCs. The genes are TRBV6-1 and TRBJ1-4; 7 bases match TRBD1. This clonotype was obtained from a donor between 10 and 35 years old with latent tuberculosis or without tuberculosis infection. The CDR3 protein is CASSEWDSNEKLFF. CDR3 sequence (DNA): TGTGCCAGCAGTGAGTGGGACAGCAATGAAAAACTGTTTTTT.